The 17 T cell receptor beta chains below come from one sample, sequenced in a study of cytomegalovirus exposure and HLA in healthy donors. Measured with immunoSEQ multiplex PCR; TCRdb has only the in-frame clones, and not every one. The sample includes 200,000 or so clones, around 83% of them seen just once. The sequenced sample consisted of PBMCs. These receptors originate from a woman aged 25 to 39 in good health and CMV-seropositive.

CDR3 protein: CASSPRTGLGTEAFF. The DNA for the CDR3 is TGTGCCAGCAGCCCCCGGACAGGGCTGGGGACTGAAGCTTTCTTT. The chain has TRBV5-6 and TRBJ1-1, with TRBD1 matching 8 bases. The CDR3 has 15 amino acids. The germline V gene encodes CDR1 SGHDT and CDR2 YYEEEE. J was trimmed by 5 bases and V by 4 bases; bases with no gene match: 10. The entire variable domain, with the rest obtained from reference TRBV5-6 and TRBJ1-1, is as follows: DAGVTQSPTHLIKTRGQQVTLRCSPKSGHDTVSWYQQALGQGPQFIFQYYEEEERQRGNFPDRFSGHQFPNYSSELNVNALLLGDSALYLCASSPRTGLGTEAFFGQGTRLTVV.

This chain connects TRBV28 to TRBJ1-5; 7 bases fit TRBD1. V lost 8 bases and J lost 4; bases outside the gene matches: 8. In germline, CDR1 is MDHEN, CDR2 SYDVKM. The CDR3 runs to 14 residues. The CDR3 sequence is CASHRQGWNQPQHF. For the CDR3, the DNA is TGTGCCAGCCACCGACAGGGTTGGAATCAGCCCCAGCATTTT. Full variable domain (rest looked up from reference TRBV28 and TRBJ1-5): DVKVTQSSRYLVKRTGEKVFLECVQDMDHENMFWYRQDPGLGLRLIYFSYDVKMKEKGDIPEGYSVSREKKERFSLILESASTNQTSMYLCASHRQGWNQPQHFGDGTRLSIL.

The CDR3 region is CASSLSETGANGELFF. The DNA for the CDR3 is TGCGCCAGCAGCTTGTCTGAGACAGGGGCGAACGGGGAGCTGTTTTTT. The chain couples TRBV5-1 to TRBJ2-2; 8 positions agree with TRBD1. Unmatched junction bases numbered 9, after V lost 1 base and J lost 7 bases. Looked up from germline, CDR1 is SGHRS and CDR2 is YFSETQ. The CDR3 spans 16 residues.

This clone was detected only a few times. The chain links TRBV5-6 to TRBJ2-5; 7 nucleotides match TRBD2. Germline V CDR1 and CDR2: SGHDT, YYEEEE. The J segment lost 1 base and the V segment lost 4 bases, leaving 16 bases of the junction unmatched. This CDR3 has 18 amino acids. The CDR3 sequence is CASSPLGGGPRTQETQYF. CDR3 DNA: TGTGCCAGCAGCCCCCTTGGGGGAGGGCCCCGGACCCAAGAGACCCAGTACTTC. Combining the CDR3 with reference TRBV5-6 and TRBJ2-5 gives the whole variable domain DAGVTQSPTHLIKTRGQQVTLRCSPKSGHDTVSWYQQALGQGPQFIFQYYEEEERQRGNFPDRFSGHQFPNYSSELNVNALLLGDSALYLCASSPLGGGPRTQETQYFGPGTRLLVL.

V is TRBV5-1 and J is TRBJ1-1; the D gene is possibly TRBD1 (5 bases). This CDR3 is 13 amino acids long. The ends were cut back, 4 bases at V and 7 bases at J, with 14 bases in the middle. In germline, CDR1 is SGHRS, CDR2 YFSETQ. For the CDR3, the DNA is TGCGCCAGCAGCGCCACAGGAGAAGTTGAAGCTTTCTTT. Encoded protein: CASSATGEVEAFF.

The chain couples TRBV28 to TRBJ1-1, with D possibly matching TRBD1 (5 bases). Per the germline V gene, CDR1 is MDHEN and CDR2 is SYDVKM. V was clipped by 4 bases and J by 3 bases, with 12 bases between them. The CDR3 is 14 residues long. In DNA, the CDR3 is TGTGCCAGCAGTTACCAGGGAGGCTACACTGAAGCTTTCTTT. This encodes CASSYQGGYTEAFF.

The genes are TRBV29-1 and TRBJ2-7; TRBD1 might be the D (6 bases). The CDR3 is 13 residues long. Looked up from germline, CDR1 is SQVTM and CDR2 is ANQGSEA. Trimming took off 7 bases at V and 6 bases at J, with 19 bases between the two ends. Written as DNA, the CDR3 is TGCAGCGCCCTCCGGACAGTAAGCGGCGAGCAGTACTTC. Translated: CSALRTVSGEQYF.

This clone was seen a single time. V gene TRBV4-2 combines with J gene TRBJ2-7, with a tentative D call TRBD2 (5 bases). Germline lookup yields CDR1 LGHNA and CDR2 YNFKEQ. CDR3 length equals 20 residues. V lost 0 bases to trimming and J lost 0 bases, with 24 bases between them. CDR3 protein: CASSQEELGREGSSSYEQYF. For the CDR3, the DNA is TGTGCCAGCAGCCAAGAGGAATTGGGAAGAGAGGGTTCCAGCTCCTACGAGCAGTACTTC.

This chain connects TRBV6-5 to TRBJ2-3, with D hard to call. The CDR3 spans 12 residues. Trimming cost V 6 bases and J 5 bases, with 9 bases left between them. Germline V gene sequence: CDR1 MNHEY, CDR2 SVGAGI. The CDR3 sequence is CASSLRGDTQYF. The CDR3 DNA is TGTGCCAGCAGCCTACGAGGAGATACGCAGTATTTT.

The chain is built from TRBV29-1 and TRBJ1-1; D is unclear. Trimming removed 5 bases from V and 4 bases from J, with 11 bases in between. The CDR3 has 12 amino acids. Per the germline V gene, CDR1 is SQVTM and CDR2 is ANQGSEA. CDR3 nucleotide sequence: TGCAGCGTTTCCTTTCGAGGCACTGAAGCTTTCTTT. Translating it yields CSVSFRGTEAFF.

In its sample, this clone was seen once. The J gene is TRBJ2-3, the V gene TRBV15; 13 positions agree with TRBD2. The CDR3 is 17 residues long. Trimming cost V 5 bases and J 2 bases; bases outside gene matches: 7. Germline V gene lookup returns CDR1 LNHNV and CDR2 YYDKDF (reference sequence). CDR3 protein: CATSHRTSGSITDTQYF. The CDR3, as DNA: TGTGCCACCAGCCATCGGACTAGCGGGAGTATCACAGATACGCAGTATTTT.

Written as DNA, the CDR3 is TGCGCCAGCAGCTTGGAAGCTGACAAATACGAGCAGTACTTC. It encodes CASSLEADKYEQYF. The chain links TRBV5-1 to TRBJ2-7, with no clear D. Germline V lookup: CDR1 SGHRS, CDR2 YFSETQ. The CDR3 is 14 residues long. V lost 0 bases and J lost 4, with 11 bases in between. Variable domain in full (rest from reference TRBV5-1 and TRBJ2-7): KAGVTQTPRYLIKTRGQQVTLSCSPISGHRSVSWYQQTPGQGLQFLFEYFSETQRNKGNFPGRFSGRQFSNSRSEMNVSTLELGDSALYLCASSLEADKYEQYFGPGTRLTVT.

The gene calls are TRBV5-1 and TRBJ2-7, with a tentative D call TRBD2 (5 bases). The CDR3 totals 12 residues. Between the trimmed V and J ends, which lost 5 bases and 0 bases, there was a span of 6 bases. Germline CDR1 is SGHRS and CDR2 is YFSETQ. The CDR3 DNA reads as TGCGCCAGCAGAGAGGGCTCCTACGAGCAGTACTTC. Residues: CASREGSYEQYF.

This chain joins TRBV27 and TRBJ1-1; D not certain. The germline V gene encodes CDR1 MNHEY and CDR2 SMNVEV (reference sequence). V was trimmed by 5 bases and J by 4 bases, leaving 11 bases between them. The CDR3 totals 13 residues. The DNA of the CDR3 is TGTGCCAGCAGTCCCGCCGAGGGCACTGAAGCTTTCTTT. As protein: CASSPAEGTEAFF.

The chain is built from TRBV27 and TRBJ2-1; D remains unclear. The CDR3 is made up of 14 amino acids. The V gene's germline CDR1 is MNHEY and CDR2 SMNVEV (reference sequence). V was cut by 5 bases and J by 4 bases, with 12 bases left in between. The CDR3 DNA sequence: TGTGCCAGCAGTGCTCACGACTCATACAATGAGCAGTTCTTC. Translated, it gives CASSAHDSYNEQFF.

The chain is built from TRBV27 and TRBJ2-7; D call uncertain. Trimming took off 6 bases at V and 3 bases at J, with 12 bases between the two ends. CDR1 is MNHEY, CDR2 SMNVEV, per germline (reference sequence). CDR3 size: 13 residues. The CDR3 bases are TGTGCCAGCAGGGCGGCGGTATACTACGAGCAGTACTTC. This translates into CASRAAVYYEQYF.

The chain couples TRBV28 to TRBJ1-2, with 8 bases that match TRBD1. Germline CDR1 is MDHEN and CDR2 is SYDVKM. The length of the CDR3 is 13 residues. The V and J ends lost 6 bases and 4 bases, in that order; junction bases with no gene match: 4. CDR3 sequence: CASRRQGTYGYTF. The DNA of the CDR3 is TGTGCCAGCAGGCGACAGGGGACCTATGGCTACACCTTC.